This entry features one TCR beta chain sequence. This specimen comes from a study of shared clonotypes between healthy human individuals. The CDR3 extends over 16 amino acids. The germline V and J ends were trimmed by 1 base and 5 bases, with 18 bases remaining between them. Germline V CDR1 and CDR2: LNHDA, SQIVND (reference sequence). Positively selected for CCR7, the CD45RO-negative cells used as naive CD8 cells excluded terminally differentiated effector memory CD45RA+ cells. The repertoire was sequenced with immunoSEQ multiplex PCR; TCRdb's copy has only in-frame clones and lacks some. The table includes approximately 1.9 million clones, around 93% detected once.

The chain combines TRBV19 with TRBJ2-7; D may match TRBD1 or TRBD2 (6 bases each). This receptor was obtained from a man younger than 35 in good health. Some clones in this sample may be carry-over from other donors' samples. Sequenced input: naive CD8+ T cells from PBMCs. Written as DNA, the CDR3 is TGTGCCAGTAGTATAGCCGGGGGACACTCCTTGAACGAGCAGTACTTC. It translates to CASSIAGGHSLNEQYF.